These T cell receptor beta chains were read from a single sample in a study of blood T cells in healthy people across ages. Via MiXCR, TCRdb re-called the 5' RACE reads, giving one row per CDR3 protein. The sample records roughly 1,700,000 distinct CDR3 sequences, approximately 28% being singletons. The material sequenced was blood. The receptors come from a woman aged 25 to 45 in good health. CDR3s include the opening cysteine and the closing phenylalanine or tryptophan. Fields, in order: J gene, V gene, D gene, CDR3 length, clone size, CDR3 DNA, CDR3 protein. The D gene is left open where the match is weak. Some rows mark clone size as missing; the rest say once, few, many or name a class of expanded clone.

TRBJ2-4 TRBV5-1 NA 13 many TGCGCCAGCAGCTTGACGGGGGAGGACATTCAGTACTTC CASSLTGEDIQYF
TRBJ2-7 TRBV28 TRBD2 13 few TGTGCCAGCACCAACGGGGGGAGGGACGAGCAGTACTTC CASTNGGRDEQYF
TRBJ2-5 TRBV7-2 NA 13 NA TGTGCCAGCAGGGGCCCGAACCAAGAGACCCAGTACTTC CASRGPNQETQYF
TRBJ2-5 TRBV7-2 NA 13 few TGTGCCAGCAGCTTTAGCGAGATGAAGACCCAGTACTTC CASSFSEMKTQYF
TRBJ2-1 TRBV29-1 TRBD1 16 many TGCAGCGCTCCAACTCGACAGGGAGAGGCTTACAATGAGCAGTTCTTC CSAPTRQGEAYNEQFF
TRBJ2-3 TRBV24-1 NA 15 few TGTGCCACCAGTGATTCGACGGGGGCCACAGATACGCAGTATTTT CATSDSTGATDTQYF
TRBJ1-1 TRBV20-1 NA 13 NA TGCAGTGCTAGCCTGGCAGGGGACACTGAAGCTTTCTTT CSASLAGDTEAFF
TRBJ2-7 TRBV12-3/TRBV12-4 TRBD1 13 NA TGTGCCAGCAGTTTTGGGCAGGGGGCCGAGCAGTACTTC CASSFGQGAEQYF
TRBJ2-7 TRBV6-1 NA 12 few TGTGCCAGCAGTGAGTGGTGGGACGAGCAGTACTTC CASSEWWDEQYF
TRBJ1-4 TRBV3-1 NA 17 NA TGTGCCAGCCCCTCAATAGAGGGAGCGGGGCGTAATGAAAAACTGTTTTTT CASPSIEGAGRNEKLFF
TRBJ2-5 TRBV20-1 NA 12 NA TGCAGTGCTAGAGAAGCCCAAGAGACCCAGTACTTC CSAREAQETQYF
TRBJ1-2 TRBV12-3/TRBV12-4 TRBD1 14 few TGTGCCAGCAGGAGGACAGGGCCGATCGGGGGCTACACCTTC CASRRTGPIGGYTF
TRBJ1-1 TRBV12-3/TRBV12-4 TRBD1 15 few TGTGCCAGCAGTTTAGGGCTACAGGGGGTCGCTGAAGCTTTCTTT CASSLGLQGVAEAFF
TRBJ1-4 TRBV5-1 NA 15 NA TGCGCCAGCAGCTTAATGGCCTCGGGGAATGAAAAACTGTTTTTT CASSLMASGNEKLFF
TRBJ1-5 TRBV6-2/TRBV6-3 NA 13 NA TGTGCCAGCAACCAGGGAGGGTCTCAGCCCCAGCATTTT CASNQGGSQPQHF
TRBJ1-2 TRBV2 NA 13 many TGTGCCAGCAGTGAATTCTTGGGGGATGGCTACACCTTC CASSEFLGDGYTF
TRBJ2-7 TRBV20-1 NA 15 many TGCAGTGCTAGAGATCTGGGGAGAACCAGCTACGAGCAGTACTTC CSARDLGRTSYEQYF
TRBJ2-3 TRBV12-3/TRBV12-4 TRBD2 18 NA TGTGCCAGCAGTTCGTTAATAGCTAGCGGGGGGCGGTCAGATGCGCAGTATTTT CASSSLIASGGRSDAQYF
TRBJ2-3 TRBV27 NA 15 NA TGTGCCAGCAGCCCCGGAACTTACGGCACAGATACGCAGTATTTT CASSPGTYGTDTQYF
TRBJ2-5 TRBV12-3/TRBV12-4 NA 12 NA TGTGCCAGCAGTTTGCTTCAGGGGACCCAGTACTTC CASSLLQGTQYF
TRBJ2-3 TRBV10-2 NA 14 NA TGCGCCAGCAGTGAACACGGAGGGACAGATACGCAGTATTTT CASSEHGGTDTQYF
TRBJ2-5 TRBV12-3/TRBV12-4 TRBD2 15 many TGTGCCAGCAGTTCCACTAGCGGGGGGGGTGAGACCCAGTACTTC CASSSTSGGGETQYF
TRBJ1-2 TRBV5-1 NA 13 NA TGCGCCAGCAGCTTGGACAGTGGGGGTGGCTACACCTTC CASSLDSGGGYTF
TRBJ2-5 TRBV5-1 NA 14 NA TGCGCCAGCAGCCCGCAAAGCAACCAAGAGACCCAGTACTTC CASSPQSNQETQYF
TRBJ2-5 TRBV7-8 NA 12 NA TGTGCCAGCAGCTTTGTTGAGGAGACCCAGTACTTC CASSFVEETQYF
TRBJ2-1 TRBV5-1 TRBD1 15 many TGCGCCAGCAGCTTATTCGGCAGGGGGACCGATGAGCAGTTCTTC CASSLFGRGTDEQFF
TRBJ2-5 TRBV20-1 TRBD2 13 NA TGCAGTGCCGGGACTAGTGATCGCCAGACCCAGTACTTC CSAGTSDRQTQYF
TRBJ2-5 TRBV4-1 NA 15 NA TGCGCCAGCACCCCCGACGGGGCGCCTCAAGAGACCCAGTACTTC CASTPDGAPQETQYF
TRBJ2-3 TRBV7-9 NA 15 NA TGTGCCAGCAGCTCGCCGGGACTCCAAACAAATACGCAGTATTTT CASSSPGLQTNTQYF
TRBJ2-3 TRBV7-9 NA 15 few TGTGCCAGCAGTTCAACAGGGATACCAAGTGGTACGCAGTATTTT CASSSTGIPSGTQYF
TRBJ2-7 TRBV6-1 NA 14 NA TGTGCCAGCAGTGGTTACAGGGTCTATTACGAGCAGTACTTC CASSGYRVYYEQYF
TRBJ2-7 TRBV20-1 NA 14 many TGCAGTGCCCTCCCCGGAGGTGGAGGGTTCGAGCAGTACTTC CSALPGGGGFEQYF
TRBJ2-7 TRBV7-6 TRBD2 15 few TGTGCCAGCAGCCCGCGTCTAGCGGGGGGTGACGAGCAGTACTTC CASSPRLAGGDEQYF